The 23 T cell receptor beta chains given below trace back to one sample, sequenced in a study of CD8 T cells in ankylosing spondylitis. Broader study findings: For ankylosing spondylitis blood, a TCR beta motif of 8 or 9 highly homologous variants appeared characteristic.

One entry per CDR3 protein results from TCRdb running MiXCR on the 5' RACE reads. The data contain 200,000 to 250,000 distinct CDR3 sequences, about 18% of them singletons. These TCRs' antigens remain unknown. Sequencing input: blood, either unsorted or a sorted T cell fraction (not recorded which). Receptors originate from a male donor with ankylosing spondylitis.

The chain employs TRBV5-1 and TRBJ2-7; 7 nucleotides align to TRBD1. Per germline, CDR1 SGHRS and CDR2 YFSETQ. V shed 4 bases and J 8 bases; nucleotides not matched to a gene: 9. The CDR3 covers 13 residues. CDR3 sequence: CASSNGTAAQQYF. The CDR3 DNA reads as TGCGCCAGCAGCAATGGGACAGCCGCCCAGCAGTACTTC.

This clonotype was observed a handful of times. V and J are TRBV4-1 and TRBJ2-7, with a tentative D call TRBD2 (5 bases). Trimming removed 0 bases from V and 0 bases from J, with 15 bases in between. Germline assignment: CDR1 MGHRA and CDR2 YSYEKL. The CDR3 sequence is 17 residues long. The CDR3 nucleotides read TGCGCCAGCAGCCAAGATCGTGGGGAGACACTCTCCTACGAGCAGTACTTC. Protein sequence: CASSQDRGETLSYEQYF.

This clonotype appeared many times. The chain has TRBV4-1 and TRBJ1-1; 9 nucleotides align to TRBD1. V shed 9 bases and J 0 bases; nucleotides not matched to a gene: 8. The V gene's germline CDR1 is MGHRA and CDR2 YSYEKL. The CDR3 runs to 15 residues. Here the CDR3 DNA reads TGCGCCAGTTCGGACAGGGGCGTCATGAACACTGAAGCTTTCTTT. It translates to CASSDRGVMNTEAFF.

The chain is built from TRBV29-1 and TRBJ1-2, with D maybe TRBD1 (6 bases). V lost 6 bases and J 4 bases, leaving 12 bases between the germline ends. The germline V gene has CDR1 SQVTM and CDR2 ANQGSEA. The CDR3 is made up of 12 amino acids. Here the CDR3 DNA reads TGCAGCGTGAAGGACAGACGCTATGGCTACACCTTC. Amino acids: CSVKDRRYGYTF.

The chain links TRBV11-2 to TRBJ2-7; 12 bases line up with TRBD1. The CDR3 is made up of 16 amino acids. V shed 3 bases, J shed 5 bases, and the junction held 8 bases outside the gene matches. Per the germline V gene, CDR1 is SGHAT and CDR2 is FQNNGV. CDR3 loop: CASSFPGQGAFDEQYF. The CDR3 nucleotides are TGTGCCAGCAGCTTCCCGGGACAGGGGGCGTTTGACGAGCAGTACTTC.

This clonotype was seen repeatedly, ten times or more. The V and J genes are TRBV5-1 and TRBJ2-2; D is ambiguous. This CDR3 is 12 amino acids long. From germline, CDR1 is SGHRS and CDR2 YFSETQ. V was pared by 0 bases and J by 7 bases, with 4 bases between. CDR3 in amino acids: CASSLVVGELFF. The CDR3 DNA reads as TGCGCCAGCAGCTTGGTCGTCGGGGAGCTGTTTTTT.

This clonotype was observed a few times. This rearrangement joins TRBV11-2 to TRBJ2-7; perhaps TRBD1 as D (5 bases). Germline CDR1 reads SGHAT; CDR2 reads FQNNGV. Trimming shortened V by 1 base and J by 1 base, and 20 bases separated the two germline ends. This CDR3 region has 18 residues. The chain's CDR3 is CASSLGGLSQIGSYEQYF. The CDR3 coding sequence is TGTGCCAGCAGCTTAGGGGGCCTCAGCCAGATTGGGTCCTACGAGCAGTACTTC. Looking up the rest from reference TRBV11-2 and TRBJ2-7 gives the full variable domain: EAGVAQSPRYKIIEKRQSVAFWCNPISGHATLYWYQQILGQGPKLLIQFQNNGVVDDSQLPKDRFSAERLKGVDSTLKIQPAKLEDSAVYLCASSLGGLSQIGSYEQYFGPGTRLTVT.

This chain connects TRBV20-1 to TRBJ2-1; 10 bases match TRBD2. V lost 0 bases, J lost 4 bases, and 12 bases stayed unmatched. The CDR3 totals 18 residues. The germline V gene encodes CDR1 DFQATT and CDR2 SNEGSKA (reference sequence). For the CDR3, the DNA is TGCAGTGCTAGAGAATTATACTTAGCGGGGGGTACATACAATGAGCAGTTCTTC. It codes for CSARELYLAGGTYNEQFF.

A few counts support this clonotype. This rearrangement joins TRBV7-2 to TRBJ2-5, with D perhaps matching TRBD2 (6 bases). In germline, CDR1 is SGHTA, CDR2 FQGNSA. Between the trimmed V and J ends, which lost 5 bases and 5 bases, there was a span of 18 bases. The CDR3 has 15 residues. CDR3 protein: CASSNIAVGSETQYF. Written as DNA, the CDR3 is TGTGCCAGCAGCAATATAGCGGTAGGGTCGGAGACCCAGTACTTC.

The chain recombines TRBV11-2 with TRBJ2-7, with TRBD2 identical over 7 bases. Germline-derived CDR1 and CDR2 are SGHAT and FQNNGV. Losses at the gene ends were 3 bases for V and 7 bases for J; bases not matched to a gene: 9. The CDR3 has 14 residues. The CDR3 bases are TGTGCCAGCAGCTTCGGGACCGGGGGGTCGGAGCAGTACTTC. Translating it yields CASSFGTGGSEQYF.

The chain carries TRBV6-1 and TRBJ1-6, with D perhaps TRBD1 (5 bases). V was pared by 3 bases and J by 7 bases, with 13 bases between. The CDR3 sequence is 15 residues long. Germline-derived CDR1 and CDR2 are MNHNS and SASEGT. CDR3 sequence: CASSDSAEGNSPLHF. In DNA, the CDR3 is TGTGCCAGCAGTGATTCGGCCGAGGGGAATTCACCCCTCCACTTT.

This clonotype was seen ten or more times. This sequence joins TRBV7-9 and TRBJ2-7; the D gene is possibly TRBD2 (6 bases). The germline V gene has CDR1 SEHNR and CDR2 FQNEAQ (reference sequence). Trimming shortened V by 5 bases and J by 3 bases, and 14 bases separated the two germline ends. The CDR3 is made up of 14 amino acids. The CDR3 reads CASSPGTVGYEQYF. In nucleotides, the CDR3 is TGTGCCAGCAGCCCAGGGACTGTTGGCTACGAGCAGTACTTC.

This clonotype has ten or more counts. The J gene is TRBJ2-7, the V gene TRBV25-1; no firm D call. V lost 5 bases, J lost 3 bases, and 2 bases lay in between. Germline CDR1 is MGHDK and CDR2 is SYGVNS. The CDR3 is made up of 10 amino acids. In nucleotides, the CDR3 is TGTGCCAGCAGTCACTACGAGCAGTACTTC. Protein product: CASSHYEQYF.

This clonotype was detected only a few times. V and J are TRBV19 and TRBJ2-1, with a weak D call TRBD1 (6 bases). V was trimmed by 0 bases and J by 4 bases, leaving 10 bases between them. CDR3 length equals 15 residues. CDR1 LNHDA and CDR2 SQIVND come from the germline V gene (reference sequence). The CDR3 loop reads CASSIDQGRYNEQFF. The CDR3, as DNA: TGTGCCAGTAGTATAGATCAGGGGCGTTACAATGAGCAGTTCTTC.

The chain couples TRBV21-1 to TRBJ2-7; TRBD1 is the table's D call and was not checked against the DNA. TRBV21-1 has pseudogene status. The CDR3 runs 14 residues. The CDR3 DNA reads as TGTGCCAGCGGCCCCGGGGTCCGCGGCTACGAGCAGTACTTC. Translation gives CASGPGVRGYEQYF.

The chain couples TRBV9 to TRBJ2-2; 13 bases are shared with TRBD2. V trimming: 3 bases; J trimming: 4 bases; junction bases outside the gene matches: 3. This CDR3 comprises 16 residues. Per the germline V gene, CDR1 is SGDLS and CDR2 is YYNGEE. CDR3 sequence reads: CASSDRLAGGTGELFF. In DNA, the CDR3 is TGTGCCAGCAGCGATCGACTAGCGGGGGGCACCGGGGAGCTGTTTTTT.

This clonotype came up many times. The chain links TRBV25-1 to TRBJ1-1; D might be TRBD1 (6 bases). V dropped 2 bases and J dropped 4 bases, with 11 bases sitting between them. CDR1 and CDR2 from the germline V gene are MGHDK and SYGVNS. This CDR3 has 14 amino acids. The CDR3 loop is CASSEIGGGTEAFF. CDR3 nucleotides: TGTGCCAGCAGTGAAATAGGAGGGGGCACTGAAGCTTTCTTT. The complete variable domain, with remaining parts taken from reference TRBV25-1 and TRBJ1-1, reads EADIYQTPRYLVIGTGKKITLECSQTMGHDKMYWYQQDPGMELHLIHYSYGVNSTEKGDLSSESTVSRIRTEHFPLTLESARPSHTSQYLCASSEIGGGTEAFFGQGTRLTVV.

This clonotype has more than one count but fewer than ten. This chain uses TRBV9 with TRBJ1-2, with D hard to call. The V gene lost 3 bases and the J gene lost 4 bases, with 16 bases spanning the gap. CDR1 and CDR2 from the germline V gene are SGDLS and YYNGEE. CDR3 size: 15 residues. The CDR3 loop reads CASSGEALFGYGYTF. CDR3 nucleotides: TGTGCCAGCAGCGGTGAGGCCCTTTTCGGCTATGGCTACACCTTC.

This clonotype was observed at least ten times. The chain carries TRBV3-1 and TRBJ1-1, with D possibly TRBD1 on 5 matching bases. Germline assignment: CDR1 LGHDT and CDR2 YNNKEL (reference sequence). The V and J ends lost 4 bases and 6 bases respectively, with 15 bases between them. CDR3 size: 14 residues. CDR3 coding DNA: TGTGCCAGCAGCCGTTCAACGGGGCGAGCTGAAGCTTTCTTT. Encoded protein: CASSRSTGRAEAFF.

This clonotype was picked up a small number of times. V and J are TRBV4-2 and TRBJ2-2; D remains unclear. CDR1 LGHNA and CDR2 YNFKEQ come from the germline V gene. The length of the CDR3 is 14 residues. The V and J ends lost 0 bases and 6 bases respectively, with 8 bases between them. CDR3 region: CASSQEATPGELFF. The CDR3 DNA is TGTGCCAGCAGCCAAGAAGCTACCCCCGGGGAGCTGTTTTTT.

The table lists this clonotype with a few counts. This chain joins TRBV12-3 or TRBV12-4 and TRBJ2-1, with a weak D call TRBD1 (5 bases). The CDR3 has 11 residues. With 7 bases removed from V and 10 bases from J, the gap between germline ends came to 11 bases. The CDR3 here is CASTTGAEQFF. The CDR3 coding sequence is TGTGCCAGCACCACAGGAGCGGAGCAGTTCTTC.

This clonotype appeared many times. This chain joins TRBV29-1 and TRBJ2-7, with a tentative D call TRBD2 (6 bases). Trimming removed 2 bases at V and 4 bases at J, with 15 bases between. Germline lookup yields CDR1 SQVTM and CDR2 ANQGSEA. There are 14 residues in the CDR3. CDR3 sequence reads: CSVEMGLGRYEQYF. The CDR3 DNA reads as TGCAGCGTTGAAATGGGGCTCGGGAGATACGAGCAGTACTTC.

The chain uses TRBV4-2 and TRBJ1-6; D gene uncertain. The length of the CDR3 is 14 residues. Trimming left V 0 bases short and J 8 bases short, with 8 bases between. Germline V gene sequence: CDR1 LGHNA, CDR2 YNFKEQ. In DNA, the CDR3 is TGTGCCAGCAGCCAAGATCTCGGGGATTCACCCCTCCACTTT. Its translation: CASSQDLGDSPLHF.